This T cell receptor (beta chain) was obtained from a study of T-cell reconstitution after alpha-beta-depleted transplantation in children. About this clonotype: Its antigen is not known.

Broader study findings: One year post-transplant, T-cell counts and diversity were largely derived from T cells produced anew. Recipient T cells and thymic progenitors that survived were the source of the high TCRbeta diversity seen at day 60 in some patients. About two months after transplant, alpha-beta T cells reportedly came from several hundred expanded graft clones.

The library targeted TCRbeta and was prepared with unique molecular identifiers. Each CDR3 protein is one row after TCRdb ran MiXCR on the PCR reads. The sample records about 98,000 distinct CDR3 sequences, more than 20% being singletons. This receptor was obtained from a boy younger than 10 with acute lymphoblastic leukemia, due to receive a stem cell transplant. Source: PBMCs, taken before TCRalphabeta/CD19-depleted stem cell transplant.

CDR3 bases: TGCGCCAGCAGCTTGGCACGCGGAGGGGCCTTCAACAATGAGCAGTTCTTC. The encoded protein is CASSLARGGAFNNEQFF. The rearrangement links TRBV5-1 to TRBJ2-1; D possibly corresponds to TRBD2 (6 bases). The CDR3 has 17 amino acids. Trimming removed 0 bases from V and 5 bases from J, with 18 bases in between. Germline lookup yields CDR1 SGHRS and CDR2 YFSETQ. Full variable domain (rest looked up from reference TRBV5-1 and TRBJ2-1): KAGVTQTPRYLIKTRGQQVTLSCSPISGHRSVSWYQQTPGQGLQFLFEYFSETQRNKGNFPGRFSGRQFSNSRSEMNVSTLELGDSALYLCASSLARGGAFNNEQFFGPGTRLTVL.